This note documents a single T cell receptor beta chain sequence. Other DNA sequences within the sample encode an identical CDR3. This sample is drawn from a study of blood T cell repertoires in COVID-19. Study-wide background: The study drew acute and convalescent COVID-19 samples from the United States, Italy and Spain. The analysed material was cDNA or gDNA that came from T cells, B-cell-depleted T cells, or PBMCs.

Before being deemed recovered, Cohort 3 donors had two negative PCRs, clearance, or symptom resolution. Data came from immunoSEQ multiplex PCR; TCRdb stores just in-frame clones and leaves some out. The sample lists about 270,000 clones, around 87% seen once, with 2.4% in the top ten. Trimming left V 3 bases short and J 4 bases short, with 4 bases between. The CDR3 spans 12 residues. Germline V lookup: CDR1 LGHDT, CDR2 YNNKEL (reference sequence). V usage is TRBV3-1 (or the pseudogene TRBV3-2) and J usage is TRBJ1-3; D is undetermined. The clonotype comes from a young woman who had recovered from COVID-19. The sample was PBMCs or T cells enriched from blood (not recorded which). CDR3 protein: CASSQTGNTIYF. The CDR3 DNA follows: TGTGCCAGCAGCCAGACAGGAAACACCATATATTTT.